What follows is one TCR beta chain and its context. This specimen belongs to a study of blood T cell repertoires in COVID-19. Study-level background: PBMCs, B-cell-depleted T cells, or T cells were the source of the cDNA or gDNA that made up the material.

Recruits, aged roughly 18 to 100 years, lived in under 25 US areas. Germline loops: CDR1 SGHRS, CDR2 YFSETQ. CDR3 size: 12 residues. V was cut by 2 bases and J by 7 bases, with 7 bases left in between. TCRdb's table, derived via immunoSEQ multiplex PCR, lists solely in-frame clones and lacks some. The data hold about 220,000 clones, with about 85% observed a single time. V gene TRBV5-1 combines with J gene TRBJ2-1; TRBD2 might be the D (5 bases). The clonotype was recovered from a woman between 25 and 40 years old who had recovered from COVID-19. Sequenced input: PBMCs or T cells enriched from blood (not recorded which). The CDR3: CASSFGDNEQFF. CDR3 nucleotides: TGCGCCAGCAGCTTCGGGGATAATGAGCAGTTCTTC.